This TCR beta chain came from a study of cytomegalovirus exposure and HLA in healthy donors. Study-wide results and caveats: It was fewer than 200 TCR beta chains that were listed as cytomegalovirus-associated. First-cohort TCR clusters were later found to tend to co-occur in the 120 or so validation repertoires.

Per the germline V gene, CDR1 is MGHRA and CDR2 is YSYEKL. The junction had 10 bases not matched to a gene; V was cut back by 0 bases and J by 3 bases. The length of the CDR3 is 17 residues. Generated by immunoSEQ multiplex PCR, the TCRdb table keeps only in-frame clones and is missing some. The sample lists 180,000 or so clones, around nine tenths occurring once. Turning to this clone: Its specificity is not known.

The sequence was obtained from a man in his thirties or forties in good health and CMV-seropositive. Material: PBMCs. The chain is built from TRBV4-1 and TRBJ2-7, with 8 nucleotides matching TRBD2. In nucleotides, the CDR3 is TGCGCCAGCAGCCAAGATGGAAGATGGGCGGGGGGCTACGAGCAGTACTTC. Protein sequence: CASSQDGRWAGGYEQYF.